This TCR beta chain was captured by sequencing in a study of blood T cells in healthy people across ages. The second PCR ran about 7 to 12 cycles with a sample-barcoded 5' primer and J-beta primers. TCRdb redid the calling of the 5' RACE reads with MiXCR, one entry per CDR3 protein. The data contain about 1.7 million distinct CDR3 sequences, roughly 30% of them singletons. This clonotype was detected only a few times. Germline CDR1 MGHRA, CDR2 YSYEKL. The CDR3 is 14 amino acids. V was trimmed by 1 base and J by 7 bases, leaving 14 bases between them. J is TRBJ2-7 and V is TRBV4-1, with TRBD2 as a possible D gene (6 bases). Sample: blood. The receptor was derived from a woman between 25 and 40 years old in good health. The CDR3 protein is CASSQAGVLREQYF. The CDR3 DNA reads as TGCGCCAGCAGCCAAGCGGGGGTTTTGAGGGAGCAGTACTTC.